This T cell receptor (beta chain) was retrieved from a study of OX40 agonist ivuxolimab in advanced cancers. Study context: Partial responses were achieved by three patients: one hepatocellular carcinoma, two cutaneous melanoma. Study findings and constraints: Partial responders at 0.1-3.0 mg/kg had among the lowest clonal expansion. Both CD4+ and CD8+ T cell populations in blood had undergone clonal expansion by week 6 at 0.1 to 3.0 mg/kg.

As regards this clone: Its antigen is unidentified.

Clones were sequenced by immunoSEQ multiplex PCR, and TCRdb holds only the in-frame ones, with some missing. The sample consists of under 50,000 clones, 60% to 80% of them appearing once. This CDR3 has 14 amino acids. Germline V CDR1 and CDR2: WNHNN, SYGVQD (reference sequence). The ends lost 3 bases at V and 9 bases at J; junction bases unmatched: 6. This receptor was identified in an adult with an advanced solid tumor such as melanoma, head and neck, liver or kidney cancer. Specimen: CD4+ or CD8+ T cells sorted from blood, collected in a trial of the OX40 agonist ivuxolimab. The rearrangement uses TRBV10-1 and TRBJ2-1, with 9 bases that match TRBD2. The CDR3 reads CASSDLAGEAEQFF. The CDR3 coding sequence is TGCGCCAGCAGTGATTTAGCGGGAGAGGCTGAGCAGTTCTTC.